The 22 T cell receptor beta chains in this list originate from one sample, sequenced in a study of shared clonotypes between healthy human individuals. Some clones are missing from TCRdb's copy, which holds only in-frame ones; the method was immunoSEQ multiplex PCR. The sample lists 700,000 or so clones, approximately 75% occurring once. Sequencing input: memory CD4+ T cells sorted from blood. The subset: CD45RA-negative fraction. These receptors were collected from a woman under 40 in good health.

This clone was found a few times. V usage is TRBV2 and J usage is TRBJ2-1; D unclear. Trimming took off 3 bases at V and 15 bases at J, with 12 bases between the two ends. The CDR3 runs 11 residues. Germline V gives CDR1 SNHLY, CDR2 FYNNEI. The CDR3 coding sequence is TGTGCCAGCAGTGAGAACAGTCCCTGGTTCTTC. Residues: CASSENSPWFF.

This clone was counted once. Different DNA sequences within this sample yield the same CDR3. J is TRBJ2-7 and V is TRBV2, with D unresolved. The germline V and J ends were trimmed by 5 bases and 3 bases, with 5 bases remaining between them. This CDR3 is built from 11 residues. Germline V gene sequence: CDR1 SNHLY, CDR2 FYNNEI. The CDR3 nucleotides read TGTGCCAGCAGTCTTATCTACGAGCAGTACTTC. This gives the protein CASSLIYEQYF.

The rearrangement uses TRBV28 and TRBJ2-7; 9 bases agree with TRBD1. Germline V gene data show CDR1 as MDHEN and CDR2 as SYDVKM. Trimming removed 5 bases from V and 0 bases from J; junction bases left unmatched: 5. CDR3 length equals 15 residues. CDR3 in amino acids: CASSAPGQGSYEQYF. As DNA, the CDR3 is TGTGCCAGCAGTGCACCGGGACAGGGCTCCTACGAGCAGTACTTC.

This sequence joins TRBV11-2 and TRBJ2-3; weak D call: TRBD2 (6 bases). This CDR3 spans 16 amino acids. Trimming stripped 4 bases from V and 5 bases from J, with 19 bases between. The germline CDR1 and CDR2 sequences are SGHAT and FQNNGV. The CDR3 region has the DNA TGTGCCAGCAGCTCCCAGGGACTCCCCGGTGGAGATACGCAGTATTTT. Amino acid sequence: CASSSQGLPGGDTQYF.

This clone occurred once. This chain joins TRBV27 and TRBJ1-1; weak D call: TRBD1 (5 bases). Germline CDR1 is MNHEY and CDR2 is SMNVEV (reference sequence). The CDR3 is made up of 13 amino acids. V shed 6 bases and J shed 3 bases, with 11 bases lying between them. Here the CDR3 DNA reads TGTGCCAGCAGCCAACAGGAAGACACTGAAGCTTTCTTT. This encodes CASSQQEDTEAFF.

The chain carries TRBV28 and TRBJ2-7; TRBD1 matches 7 bases. This CDR3 comprises 14 residues. Germline V gene data show CDR1 as MDHEN and CDR2 as SYDVKM. J lost 6 bases, V lost 5 bases, and 10 bases had no gene match. The CDR3 here is CASSPQTTGAEQYF. The CDR3, as DNA: TGTGCCAGCAGTCCACAAACCACAGGGGCCGAGCAGTACTTC.

Ten or more counts support this clone. CDR3 amino acids: CASAQQGARLTEAFF. The CDR3 nucleotides read TGTGCCAGCGCTCAACAGGGGGCGCGTCTTACTGAAGCTTTCTTT. The chain combines TRBV2 with TRBJ1-1; TRBD1 agrees at 9 bases. The germline V gene has CDR1 SNHLY and CDR2 FYNNEI. This CDR3 contains 15 residues. V lost 8 bases and J lost 5; bases outside the gene matches: 12. Complete variable domain (other parts from reference TRBV2 and TRBJ1-1): EPEVTQTPSHQVTQMGQEVILRCVPISNHLYFYWYRQILGQKVEFLVSFYNNEISEKSEIFDDQFSVERPDGSNFTLKIRSTKLEDSAMYFCASAQQGARLTEAFFGQGTRLTVV.

This clone was counted many times. This chain joins TRBV28 and TRBJ2-7; TRBD1 matches 8 bases. Germline V gene sequence: CDR1 MDHEN, CDR2 SYDVKM. The CDR3 totals 13 residues. V was clipped by 6 bases and J by 3 bases; unmatched bases: 4. The chain's CDR3 is CASRSGTGYEQYF. The CDR3 bases are TGTGCCAGCAGGTCCGGGACAGGCTACGAGCAGTACTTC.

The chain joins TRBV9 to TRBJ1-5; D is ambiguous. The CDR3 is made up of 15 amino acids. Germline V CDR1 and CDR2: SGDLS, YYNGEE. The ends were cut back, 1 base at V and 5 bases at J, with 13 bases in the middle. The CDR3 is CASSVSLGIDQPQHF. The CDR3 DNA reads as TGTGCCAGCAGCGTATCTCTGGGAATAGATCAGCCCCAGCATTTT.

The CDR3 protein is CASSLSAGNQPQHF. As DNA, the CDR3 is TGTGCCAGCAGTTTATCGGCGGGTAATCAGCCCCAGCATTTT. The V and J genes are TRBV28 and TRBJ1-5, with unresolved D. V lost 1 base and J 4 bases, leaving 8 bases between the germline ends. There are 14 residues in the CDR3. Germline lookup yields CDR1 MDHEN and CDR2 SYDVKM.

In its sample, this clone was seen a few times. The chain combines TRBV28 with TRBJ2-1, with a weak D call TRBD2 (5 bases). V shed 8 bases and J shed 0 bases, with 20 bases lying between them. Germline CDR1 is MDHEN and CDR2 is SYDVKM. This CDR3 is 17 amino acids long. The CDR3 bases are TGTGCCAGCTCCCCACTAGGTATGATGAGCTCCTACAATGAGCAGTTCTTC. Residues: CASSPLGMMSSYNEQFF.

The chain couples TRBV6-1 to TRBJ1-1; 9 bases match TRBD1. Germline V gene lookup returns CDR1 MNHNS and CDR2 SASEGT. The V gene end was trimmed by 2 bases and the J gene end by 5 bases; junction bases not matched to a gene: 9. This CDR3 has 16 residues. CDR3 residues: CASSEKGQGRLTEAFF. The CDR3 coding sequence is TGTGCCAGCAGTGAAAAAGGACAGGGGCGATTAACTGAAGCTTTCTTT.

This clone was seen a handful of times. CDR3 sequence reads: CASSELAGVGYEQYF. CDR3 in DNA: TGTGCCAGCAGTGAACTAGCGGGAGTTGGCTACGAGCAGTACTTC. This chain links TRBV2 with TRBJ2-7, with 10 bases fitting TRBD2. The CDR3 contains 15 residues. The junction had 4 bases not matched to a gene; V was cut back by 2 bases and J by 3 bases. Germline CDR1 reads SNHLY; CDR2 reads FYNNEI.

This clone was recorded at least ten times. The V call is TRBV6-4, the J call TRBJ2-1; TRBD2 aligns across 9 bases. Germline V gene lookup returns CDR1 MRHNA and CDR2 SNTAGT. The CDR3 consists of 15 residues. J was trimmed by 4 bases and V by 0 bases; bases with no gene match: 1. The DNA of the CDR3 is TGTGCCAGCAGTGACTCCCTAGCGGGGTACAATGAGCAGTTCTTC. It encodes CASSDSLAGYNEQFF.

CDR3 sequence reads: CASSSRLEDQHEQYF. In DNA, the CDR3 is TGTGCCAGCAGCTCTCGACTAGAGGACCAACACGAGCAGTACTTC. The chain uses TRBV13 and TRBJ2-7; possibly TRBD2 for D (6 bases). Germline V lookup: CDR1 PRHDT, CDR2 FYEKMQ (reference sequence). This CDR3 spans 15 amino acids. The V and J ends lost 4 bases and 5 bases respectively, with 18 bases between them.

This sequence joins TRBV27 and TRBJ2-1; D not certain. The V and J ends lost 2 bases and 0 bases respectively, with 8 bases between them. CDR3 length: 15 amino acids. The germline gives CDR1 MNHEY, CDR2 SMNVEV (reference sequence). In nucleotides, the CDR3 is TGTGCCAGCAGTTTACGGTCATACTCCTACAATGAGCAGTTCTTC. Translated: CASSLRSYSYNEQFF.

The chain carries TRBV19 and TRBJ2-1; D uncertain. V was pared by 4 bases and J by 6 bases, with 13 bases between. Germline loops: CDR1 LNHDA, CDR2 SQIVND (reference sequence). This CDR3 has 14 amino acids. In DNA form, the CDR3 reads TGTGCCAGTAGTACTCCCCGAATTCCCAATGAGCAGTTCTTC. Its protein is CASSTPRIPNEQFF.

V and J are TRBV18 and TRBJ1-5; 8 nucleotides align to TRBD1. Germline loops: CDR1 KGHSH, CDR2 LQKENI. Trimming at V came to 4 bases and at J to 4 bases, leaving 3 bases not matched to a gene. The CDR3 spans 14 residues. The CDR3, as DNA: TGTGCCAGCTCACTGGGACAGGCGAATCAGCCCCAGCATTTT. It translates to CASSLGQANQPQHF.

On this clone itself: Other DNA sequences in the sample encode the same CDR3. This chain joins TRBV27 and TRBJ2-7; TRBD2 agrees at 10 bases. J gave up 3 bases and V 5 bases, and 4 bases lay outside the gene matches. This CDR3 region has 14 residues. Per germline, CDR1 MNHEY and CDR2 SMNVEV (reference sequence). CDR3 sequence reads: CASSLLAGDYEQYF. CDR3 in DNA: TGTGCCAGCAGTCTTCTAGCGGGAGACTACGAGCAGTACTTC.

With respect to this clone: This specimen includes other DNA sequences encoding the same CDR3. J is TRBJ2-7 and V is TRBV18, with no clear D. The V end was cut by 1 base, the J end by 0 bases, with 7 bases between. CDR1 and CDR2 (germline): KGHSH, LQKENI. The CDR3 runs to 14 residues. The CDR3 bases are TGTGCCAGCTCACCACTCCAGGACTCCTACGAGCAGTACTTC. It is translated as CASSPLQDSYEQYF. The whole variable domain, remainder taken from reference TRBV18 and TRBJ2-7, is NAGVMQNPRHLVRRRGQEARLRCSPMKGHSHVYWYRQLPEEGLKFMVYLQKENIIDESGMPKERFSAEFPKEGPSILRIQQVVRGDSAAYFCASSPLQDSYEQYFGPGTRLTVT.

The chain has TRBV11-3 and TRBJ2-1; possibly TRBD1 for D (5 bases). Trimming pared 0 bases from V and 6 bases from J, leaving 18 bases between. This CDR3 has 17 amino acids. Germline assignment: CDR1 SGHNT and CDR2 YENEEA. CDR3 in amino acids: CASSLDWGQDHLNEQFF. In nucleotides, the CDR3 is TGTGCCAGCAGCTTAGATTGGGGCCAGGACCATCTCAATGAGCAGTTCTTC. The complete variable domain, with remaining parts taken from reference TRBV11-3 and TRBJ2-1, reads EAGVVQSPRYKIIEKKQPVAFWCNPISGHNTLYWYLQNLGQGPELLIRYENEEAVDDSQLPKDRFSAERLKGVDSTLKIQPAELGDSAVYLCASSLDWGQDHLNEQFFGPGTRLTVL.

The chain couples TRBV6-1 to TRBJ1-4; a weak D match, TRBD1 (5 bases). This CDR3 contains 14 residues. V was shortened by 5 bases and J by 10 bases, with 17 bases between the two germline ends. CDR1 MNHNS and CDR2 SASEGT come from the germline V gene. In DNA, the CDR3 is TGTGCCAGCAGTCCCGGGACCGAGATGGGAAAACTGTTTTTT. Its translation is CASSPGTEMGKLFF.